This T cell receptor (beta chain) was identified in a study of blood T cell repertoires in COVID-19. Adults between roughly 18 and 89 years of age took part from under 30 US areas. Sequencing used immunoSEQ multiplex PCR; TCRdb keeps in-frame clones, though not all of them. The sample lists 250,000 to 300,000 clones, roughly 85% occurring once. Germline CDR1 is SGHRS and CDR2 is YFSETQ. Between the trimmed V and J ends, which lost 3 bases and 2 bases, there was a span of 11 bases. The CDR3 spans 14 residues. This clonotype originated in a woman aged 45-60 years who had been exposed to COVID-19. The chain employs TRBV5-1 and TRBJ1-2; D might be TRBD1 (5 bases). Sequences were obtained from PBMCs or T cells enriched from blood (not recorded which). The CDR3 DNA follows: TGCGCCAGCAGCTCCACGGGGGGGAACTATGGCTACACCTTC. Protein product: CASSSTGGNYGYTF.